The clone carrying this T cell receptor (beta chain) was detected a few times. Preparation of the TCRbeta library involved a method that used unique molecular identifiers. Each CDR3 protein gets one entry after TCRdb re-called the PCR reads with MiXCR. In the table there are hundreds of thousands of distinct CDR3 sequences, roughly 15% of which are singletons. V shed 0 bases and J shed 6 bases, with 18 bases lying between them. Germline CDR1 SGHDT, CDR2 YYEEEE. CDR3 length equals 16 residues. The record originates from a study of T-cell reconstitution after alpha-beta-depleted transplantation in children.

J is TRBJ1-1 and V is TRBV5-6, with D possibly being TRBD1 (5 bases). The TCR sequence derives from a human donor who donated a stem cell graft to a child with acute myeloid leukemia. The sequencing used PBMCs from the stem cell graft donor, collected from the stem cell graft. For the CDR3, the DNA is TGTGCCAGCAGCTTGGAGCTAAGCAGGGAGGTTTCTGAAGCTTTCTTT. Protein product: CASSLELSREVSEAFF.